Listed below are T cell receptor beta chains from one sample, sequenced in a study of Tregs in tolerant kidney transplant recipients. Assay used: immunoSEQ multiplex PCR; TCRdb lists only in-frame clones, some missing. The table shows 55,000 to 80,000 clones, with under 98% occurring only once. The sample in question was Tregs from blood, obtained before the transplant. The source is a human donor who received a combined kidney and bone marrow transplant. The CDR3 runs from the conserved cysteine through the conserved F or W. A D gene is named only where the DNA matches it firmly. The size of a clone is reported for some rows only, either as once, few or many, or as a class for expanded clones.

CDR3: CASSSTGMGNQPQHF; DNA: TGTGCCAGCAGCTCGACAGGGATGGGAAATCAGCCCCAGCATTTT; V: TRBV7-2; size: few; D: TRBD1; J: TRBJ1-5
CDR3: CASSLAGGANQETQYF; DNA: TGTGCCAGCAGCTTAGCGGGAGGGGCAAACCAAGAGACCCAGTACTTC; V: TRBV7-3; size: NA; D: TRBD2; J: TRBJ2-5
CDR3: CASRADWNHEQFF; DNA: TGTGCCAGCAGGGCGGACTGGAACCATGAGCAGTTCTTC; V: TRBV6-6; size: NA; D: NA; J: TRBJ2-1
CDR3: CASSLVSGLAGDYNEQFF; DNA: TGCGCCAGCAGCTTGGTTTCGGGACTAGCGGGTGACTACAATGAGCAGTTCTTC; V: TRBV5-1; size: NA; D: TRBD2; J: TRBJ2-1
CDR3: CASSSGRTVQETQYF; DNA: TGTGCCAGCAGCTCAGGGCGGACAGTCCAAGAGACCCAGTACTTC; V: TRBV11-3; size: NA; D: NA; J: TRBJ2-5
CDR3: CASSRDSPNTGELFF; DNA: TGTGCCAGCAGCCGTGACAGCCCGAACACCGGGGAGCTGTTTTTT; V: TRBV11-1; size: NA; D: NA; J: TRBJ2-2
CDR3: CASSLGLAGINEQFF; DNA: TGCGCCAGCAGCCTAGGACTAGCGGGAATCAATGAGCAGTTCTTC; V: TRBV5-1; size: NA; D: TRBD2; J: TRBJ2-1
CDR3: CASIDSFTKNIQYF; DNA: TGTGCCAGCATTGACAGTTTCACCAAAAACATTCAGTACTTC; V: TRBV2; size: NA; D: NA; J: TRBJ2-4
CDR3: CASSLESGGIYGYTF; DNA: TGCGCCAGCAGCTTGGAGTCAGGGGGGATCTATGGCTACACCTTC; V: TRBV5-1; size: NA; D: TRBD1; J: TRBJ1-2
CDR3: CASLPGLGQETQYF; DNA: TGTGCCAGCCTGCCGGGACTAGGTCAAGAGACCCAGTACTTC; V: TRBV18; size: NA; D: TRBD2; J: TRBJ2-5
CDR3: CASSLRQETYEQYF; DNA: TGTGCCAGCAGCTTGAGACAGGAGACCTACGAGCAGTACTTC; V: TRBV7-9; size: NA; D: NA; J: TRBJ2-7
CDR3: CASSPRGYATNEKLFF; DNA: TGTGCCAGCTCACCGCGGGGTTATGCAACTAATGAAAAACTGTTTTTT; V: TRBV18; size: NA; D: NA; J: TRBJ1-4
CDR3: CASGPRPGEGNTIYF; DNA: TGCGCCAGCGGCCCGCGCCCAGGGGAAGGAAACACCATATATTTT; V: TRBV4-3; size: NA; D: NA; J: TRBJ1-3
CDR3: CASSVAGNSPLHF; DNA: TGTGCCAGCAGCGTAGCCGGGAATTCACCCCTCCACTTT; V: TRBV9; size: NA; D: NA; J: TRBJ1-6
CDR3: CASSPGLDREDEKLFF; DNA: TGTGCCAGCAGCCCTGGGCTCGACAGGGAGGATGAAAAACTGTTTTTT; V: TRBV9; size: NA; D: TRBD1; J: TRBJ1-4
CDR3: CASSLAPQGWYGYTF; DNA: TGTGCCAGCAGCTTAGCGCCCCAGGGTTGGTATGGCTACACCTTC; V: TRBV7-6; size: NA; D: NA; J: TRBJ1-2
CDR3: CASSLELAGPYEQYF; DNA: TGTGCCAGCAGCTTAGAACTAGCGGGACCCTACGAGCAGTACTTC; V: TRBV11-2; size: NA; D: TRBD2; J: TRBJ2-7
CDR3: CASSRDRGLQTQYF; DNA: TGTGCCAGCAGCCGGGACAGGGGGCTTCAGACCCAGTACTTC; V: TRBV7-2; size: NA; D: TRBD1; J: TRBJ2-5
CDR3: CASSPSHEQYF; DNA: TGTGCCAGCTCACCTAGTCACGAGCAGTACTTC; V: TRBV18; size: NA; D: NA; J: TRBJ2-7
CDR3: CASSRDTNTGELFF; DNA: TGTGCCAGCAGTAGGGACACCAACACCGGGGAGCTGTTTTTT; V: TRBV6-1; size: NA; D: NA; J: TRBJ2-2
CDR3: CASSPGTGGRQETQYF; DNA: TGCGCCAGCAGCCCGGGGACAGGGGGCCGGCAAGAGACCCAGTACTTC; V: TRBV5-1; size: NA; D: TRBD1; J: TRBJ2-5
CDR3: CASSVGLGLTYNEQFF; DNA: TGTGCCAGCAGCGTAGGCCTGGGGCTTACCTACAATGAGCAGTTCTTC; V: TRBV9; size: NA; D: NA; J: TRBJ2-1
CDR3: CASSLDGLSNEKLFF; DNA: TGTGCCAGCAGCTTAGACGGGTTGTCTAATGAAAAACTGTTTTTT; V: TRBV7-9; size: NA; D: NA; J: TRBJ1-4
CDR3: CASSAGTSVYNEQFF; DNA: TGTGCCAGCAGCGCCGGGACTAGCGTCTACAATGAGCAGTTCTTC; V: TRBV7-3; size: NA; D: TRBD2; J: TRBJ2-1
CDR3: CASSIRGGSNEQFF; DNA: TGTGCCAGTAGTATTAGAGGAGGCAGCAATGAGCAGTTCTTC; V: TRBV19; size: NA; D: NA; J: TRBJ2-1
CDR3: CASSTYPQGGTSTDTQYF; DNA: TGTGCCAGCAGTACATATCCTCAGGGAGGGACCAGCACAGATACGCAGTATTTT; V: TRBV28; size: NA; D: TRBD2; J: TRBJ2-3
CDR3: CATSRDSGTSNTGELFF; DNA: TGTGCCACCAGCAGAGATAGTGGGACATCGAACACCGGGGAGCTGTTTTTT; V: TRBV15; size: once; D: NA; J: TRBJ2-2
CDR3: CASRGLGLAGGYNEQFF; DNA: TGTGCCAGTAGGGGACTGGGACTAGCGGGGGGGTACAATGAGCAGTTCTTC; V: TRBV19; size: NA; D: TRBD2; J: TRBJ2-1
CDR3: CASSQGGSMNTEAFF; DNA: TGTGCCAGCAGTCAAGGGGGCAGCATGAACACTGAAGCTTTCTTT; V: TRBV4-2; size: NA; D: TRBD1; J: TRBJ1-1
CDR3: CASSQDSGGAFF; DNA: TGTGCCAGCTCACAGGACTCGGGTGGGGCTTTCTTT; V: TRBV18; size: NA; D: NA; J: TRBJ1-1
CDR3: CASSPTTGNYNSPLHF; DNA: TGTGCCAGCAGCCCGACGACAGGGAACTATAATTCACCCCTCCACTTT; V: TRBV7-2; size: NA; D: TRBD1; J: TRBJ1-6
CDR3: CASSRRAGGVVTDTQYF; DNA: TGTGCCAGCTCCAGACGAGCGGGAGGCGTTGTCACAGATACGCAGTATTTT; V: TRBV27; size: once; D: TRBD2; J: TRBJ2-3
CDR3: CASSFLQGIITEAFF; DNA: TGTGCCAGCAGCTTTTTACAGGGGATTATCACTGAAGCTTTCTTT; V: TRBV9; size: NA; D: TRBD1; J: TRBJ1-1
CDR3: CASSRWTGGSSPLHF; DNA: TGCGCCAGCAGCCGATGGACAGGGGGGTCTTCACCCCTCCACTTT; V: TRBV5-1; size: NA; D: TRBD1; J: TRBJ1-6
CDR3: CASGIRRDRRLGEKLFF; DNA: TGTGCCAGCGGCATTAGGCGGGACAGGCGTTTAGGTGAAAAACTGTTTTTT; V: TRBV5-4; size: NA; D: TRBD1; J: TRBJ1-4
CDR3: CASSLGLAGAEGYEQYF; DNA: TGTGCCAGCAGTTTGGGACTAGCGGGCGCCGAGGGGTACGAGCAGTACTTC; V: TRBV9; size: NA; D: TRBD2; J: TRBJ2-7
CDR3: CAISPGGAGNTIYF; DNA: TGTGCCATCAGCCCTGGGGGGGCTGGAAACACCATATATTTT; V: TRBV10-3; size: NA; D: NA; J: TRBJ1-3
CDR3: CASSFPGWYEQYF; DNA: TGTGCCAGCAGTTTCCCAGGGTGGTACGAGCAGTACTTC; V: TRBV28; size: NA; D: NA; J: TRBJ2-7
CDR3: CASSLSYGAEKLFF; DNA: TGTGCCAGCAGCTTATCTTATGGAGCTGAAAAACTGTTTTTT; V: TRBV11-2; size: NA; D: NA; J: TRBJ1-4
CDR3: CASSRAGYGSGNTIYF; DNA: TGTGCCAGCAGTCGCGCAGGGTACGGCTCTGGAAACACCATATATTTT; V: TRBV25-1; size: NA; D: NA; J: TRBJ1-3
CDR3: CASSLWDLEGYEQFF; DNA: TGTGCCAGCAGCTTATGGGACTTAGAGGGCTATGAGCAGTTCTTC; V: TRBV11-3; size: NA; D: NA; J: TRBJ2-1
CDR3: CASSLGQGLLETQYF; DNA: TGTGCCAGCAGCCTGGGACAGGGTCTTTTAGAGACCCAGTACTTC; V: TRBV9; size: once; D: TRBD1; J: TRBJ2-5
CDR3: CASSMAWTGGRGEQFF; DNA: TGTGCCAGTAGTATGGCCTGGACAGGGGGCAGGGGTGAGCAGTTCTTC; V: TRBV19; size: NA; D: TRBD1; J: TRBJ2-1
CDR3: CASSPQGGDEQYF; DNA: TGTGCCAGCAGCCCTCAAGGGGGTGACGAGCAGTACTTC; V: TRBV7-2; size: NA; D: NA; J: TRBJ2-7
CDR3: CASSPWEYGNQPQHF; DNA: TGTGCCAGCAGCCCTTGGGAGTATGGCAATCAGCCCCAGCATTTT; V: TRBV5-6; size: NA; D: NA; J: TRBJ1-5